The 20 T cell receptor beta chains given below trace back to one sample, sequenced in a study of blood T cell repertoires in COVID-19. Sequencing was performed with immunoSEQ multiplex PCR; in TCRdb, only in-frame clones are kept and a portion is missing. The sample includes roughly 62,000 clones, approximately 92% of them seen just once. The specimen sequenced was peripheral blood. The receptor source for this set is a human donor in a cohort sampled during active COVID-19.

The CDR3 DNA is TGTGCCTGGAGCGGTACTGATCCAGATACGCAGTATTTT. This encodes CAWSGTDPDTQYF. This rearrangement joins TRBV30 to TRBJ2-3; D unresolved. Germline lookup yields CDR1 GTSNPN and CDR2 SVGIG (reference sequence). V gave up 3 bases and J gave up 4 bases, with 11 bases separating them. The CDR3 covers 13 residues.

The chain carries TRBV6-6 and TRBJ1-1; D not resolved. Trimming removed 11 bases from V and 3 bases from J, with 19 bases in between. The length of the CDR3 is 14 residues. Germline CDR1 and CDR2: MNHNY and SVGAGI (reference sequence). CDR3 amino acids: CAGRERGGDTEAFF. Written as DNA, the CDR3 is TGTGCCGGCCGCGAGCGGGGTGGGGACACTGAAGCTTTCTTT.

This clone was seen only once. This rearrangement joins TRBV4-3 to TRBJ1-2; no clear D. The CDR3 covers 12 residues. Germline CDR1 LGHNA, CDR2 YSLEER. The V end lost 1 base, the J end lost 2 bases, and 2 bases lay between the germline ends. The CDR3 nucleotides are TGCGCCAGCAGCCAAGCAAACTATGGCTACACCTTC. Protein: CASSQANYGYTF.

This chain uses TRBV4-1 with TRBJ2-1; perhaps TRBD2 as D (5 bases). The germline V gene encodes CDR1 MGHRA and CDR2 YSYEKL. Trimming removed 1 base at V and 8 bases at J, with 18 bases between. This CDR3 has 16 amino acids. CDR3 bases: TGCGCCAGCAGCCAAGTTGGAGAGGGAAAGTTCGATGAGCAGTTCTTC. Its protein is CASSQVGEGKFDEQFF.

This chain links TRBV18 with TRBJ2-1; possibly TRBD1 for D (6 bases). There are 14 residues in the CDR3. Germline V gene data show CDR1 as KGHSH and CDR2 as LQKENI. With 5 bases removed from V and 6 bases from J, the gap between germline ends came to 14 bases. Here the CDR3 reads CASSISQGFNEQFF. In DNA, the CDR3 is TGTGCCAGCTCAATAAGCCAGGGGTTCAATGAGCAGTTCTTC.

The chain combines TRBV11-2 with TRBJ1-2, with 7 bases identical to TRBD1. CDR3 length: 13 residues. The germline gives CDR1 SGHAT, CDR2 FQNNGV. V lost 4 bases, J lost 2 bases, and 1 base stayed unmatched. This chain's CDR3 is CASSSGQNYGYTF. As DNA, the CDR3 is TGTGCCAGCAGCTCGGGACAGAACTATGGCTACACCTTC.

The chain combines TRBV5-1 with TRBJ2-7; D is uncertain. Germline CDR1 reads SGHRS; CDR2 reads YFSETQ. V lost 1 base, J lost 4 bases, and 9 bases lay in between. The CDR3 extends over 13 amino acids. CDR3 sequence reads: CASSLSQVYEQYF. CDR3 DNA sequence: TGCGCCAGCAGCTTGAGTCAGGTTTACGAGCAGTACTTC.

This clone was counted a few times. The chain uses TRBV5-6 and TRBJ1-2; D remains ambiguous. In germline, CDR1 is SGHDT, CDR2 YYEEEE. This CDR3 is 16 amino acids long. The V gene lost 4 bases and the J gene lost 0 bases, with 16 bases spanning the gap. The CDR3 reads CASSRLLAVANYGYTF. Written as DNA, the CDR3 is TGTGCCAGCAGCCGACTCCTGGCGGTTGCTAACTATGGCTACACCTTC. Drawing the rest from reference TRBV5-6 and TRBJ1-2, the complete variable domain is DAGVTQSPTHLIKTRGQQVTLRCSPKSGHDTVSWYQQALGQGPQFIFQYYEEEERQRGNFPDRFSGHQFPNYSSELNVNALLLGDSALYLCASSRLLAVANYGYTFGSGTRLTVV.

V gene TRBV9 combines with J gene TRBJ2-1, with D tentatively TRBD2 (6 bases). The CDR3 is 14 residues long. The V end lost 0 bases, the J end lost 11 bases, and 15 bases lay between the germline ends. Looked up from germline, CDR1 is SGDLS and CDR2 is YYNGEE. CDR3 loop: CASSVEGTPNQQFF. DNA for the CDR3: TGTGCCAGCAGCGTAGAGGGGACTCCGAATCAGCAGTTCTTC. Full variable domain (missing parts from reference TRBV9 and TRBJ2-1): DSGVTQTPKHLITATGQRVTLRCSPRSGDLSVYWYQQSLDQGLQFLIQYYNGEERAKGNILERFSAQQFPDLHSELNLSSLELGDSALYFCASSVEGTPNQQFFGPGTRLTVL.

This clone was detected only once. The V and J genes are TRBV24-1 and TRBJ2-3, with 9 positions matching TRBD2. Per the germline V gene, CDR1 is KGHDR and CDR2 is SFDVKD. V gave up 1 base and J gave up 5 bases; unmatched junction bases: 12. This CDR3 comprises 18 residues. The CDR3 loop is CATSDLRSGGIMKDTQYF. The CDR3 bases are TGTGCCACCAGTGATTTAAGGAGCGGGGGGATAATGAAAGATACGCAGTATTTT.

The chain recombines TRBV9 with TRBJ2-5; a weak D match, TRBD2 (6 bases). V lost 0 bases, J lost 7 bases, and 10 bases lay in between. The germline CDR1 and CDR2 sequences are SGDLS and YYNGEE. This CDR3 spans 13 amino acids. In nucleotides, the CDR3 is TGTGCCAGCAGCGTAGGGAGGCGGGGGACCCAGTACTTC. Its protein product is CASSVGRRGTQYF.

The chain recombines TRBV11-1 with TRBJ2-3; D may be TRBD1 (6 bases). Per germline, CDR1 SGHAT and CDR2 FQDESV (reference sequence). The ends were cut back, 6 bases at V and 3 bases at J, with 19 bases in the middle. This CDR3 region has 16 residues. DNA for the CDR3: TGTGCCAGCAGATTACTCGGACAGTTTGGGACAGATACGCAGTATTTT. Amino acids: CASRLLGQFGTDTQYF.

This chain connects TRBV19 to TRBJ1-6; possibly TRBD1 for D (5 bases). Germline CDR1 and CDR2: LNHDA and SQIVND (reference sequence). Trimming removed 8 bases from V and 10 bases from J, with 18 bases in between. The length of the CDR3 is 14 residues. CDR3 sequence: CASDGGTVRSPLHF. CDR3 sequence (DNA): TGTGCCAGTGACGGGGGAACGGTTCGATCACCCCTCCACTTT.

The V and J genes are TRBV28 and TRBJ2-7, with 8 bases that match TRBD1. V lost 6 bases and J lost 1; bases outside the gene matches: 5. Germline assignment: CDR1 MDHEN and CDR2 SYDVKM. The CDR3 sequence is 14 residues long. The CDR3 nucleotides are TGTGCCAGCAGCCGACAGGGGACGTCCTACGAGCAGTACTTC. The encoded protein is CASSRQGTSYEQYF.

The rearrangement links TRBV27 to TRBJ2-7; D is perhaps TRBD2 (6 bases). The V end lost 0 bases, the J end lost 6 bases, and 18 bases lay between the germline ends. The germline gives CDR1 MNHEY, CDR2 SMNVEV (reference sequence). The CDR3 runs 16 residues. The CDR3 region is CASSLSGDFLAGEQYF. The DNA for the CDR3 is TGTGCCAGCAGTTTATCCGGGGACTTCCTAGCAGGCGAGCAGTACTTC.

CDR3 protein: CASSFPLPTSGGPTDTQYF. The CDR3 nucleotides read TGTGCCAGCAGCTTCCCTCTACCGACTAGCGGGGGCCCCACAGATACGCAGTATTTT. This sequence joins TRBV7-3 and TRBJ2-3; 12 positions agree with TRBD2. CDR3 length: 19 amino acids. Germline-derived CDR1 and CDR2 are SGHTA and FQGTGA. The trim removed 3 bases at V and 2 bases at J, leaving 12 bases unmatched.

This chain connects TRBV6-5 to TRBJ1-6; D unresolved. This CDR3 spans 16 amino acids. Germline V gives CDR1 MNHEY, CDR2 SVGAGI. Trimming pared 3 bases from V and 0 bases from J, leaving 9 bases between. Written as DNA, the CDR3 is TGTGCCAGCAGTTATAGTGGGAGCTCCTATAATTCACCCCTCCACTTT. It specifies CASSYSGSSYNSPLHF.

DNA for the CDR3: TGTGCCAGCAGCCCGACAGTGAGTCTCGACGAGCAGTACTTC. As protein: CASSPTVSLDEQYF. J is TRBJ2-7 and V is TRBV5-6; D is possibly TRBD1 (5 bases). The CDR3 has 14 residues. Trimming pared 4 bases from V and 5 bases from J, leaving 16 bases between. Per the germline V gene, CDR1 is SGHDT and CDR2 is YYEEEE.

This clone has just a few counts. CDR3 sequence (DNA): TGTGCCAGCAGTCGGAACACCGGGGAGCTGTTTTTT. Translating gives CASSRNTGELFF. The J gene is TRBJ2-2, the V gene TRBV27; no clear D gene. Germline V gives CDR1 MNHEY, CDR2 SMNVEV (reference sequence). Trimming removed 5 bases from V and 1 base from J, with 2 bases in between. The CDR3 spans 12 residues.

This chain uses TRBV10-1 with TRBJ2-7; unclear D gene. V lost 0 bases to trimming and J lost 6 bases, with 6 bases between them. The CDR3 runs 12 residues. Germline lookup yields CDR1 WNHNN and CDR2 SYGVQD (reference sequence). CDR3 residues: CASSESRVEQYF. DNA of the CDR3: TGCGCCAGCAGTGAGTCGCGAGTCGAGCAGTACTTC.